The rows below give T cell receptor beta chains drawn from one sample of a study of cytomegalovirus exposure and HLA in healthy donors. Measured with immunoSEQ multiplex PCR; TCRdb has only the in-frame clones, and not every one. Counted here are some 110,000 clones, over 60% occurring once; the ten biggest clones make up about 4.5%. Material for sequencing was PBMCs. The receptor set was obtained from a young man in good health and CMV-seropositive. Each CDR3 is given with its conserved first and last residue. The order of the fields is V gene, J gene, CDR3 protein.

V gene: TRBV27; J gene: TRBJ1-5; CDR3 protein: CASGDWRQGAQPQHF
V gene: TRBV7-6; J gene: .; CDR3 protein: CASSLVSGSIYEQYF
V gene: TRBV9; J gene: TRBJ1-1; CDR3 protein: CASSVALAGDSEAFF
V gene: TRBV20-1; J gene: TRBJ1-4; CDR3 protein: CSARVNEKLFF
V gene: TRBV6-6; J gene: TRBJ2-1; CDR3 protein: CASSYGLAMNEQFF
V gene: TRBV5-1; J gene: TRBJ2-7; CDR3 protein: CASSKTGSATYEQYF
V gene: TRBV5-1; J gene: TRBJ1-5; CDR3 protein: CASSLGGEGNQPQHF
V gene: TRBV5-6; J gene: TRBJ1-4; CDR3 protein: CASSLAGAGEKLFF
V gene: TRBV5-5; J gene: TRBJ2-3; CDR3 protein: CASSLYRGWSGDTQYF
V gene: TRBV5-4; J gene: TRBJ2-1; CDR3 protein: CASSLGGPSGTPMKQFF
V gene: TRBV2; J gene: TRBJ2-3; CDR3 protein: CASSVEASGYTDTQYF
V gene: TRBV19; J gene: TRBJ2-2; CDR3 protein: CATKGNLELFF
V gene: TRBV10-3; J gene: TRBJ2-7; CDR3 protein: CAISDLASGSYEQYF
V gene: TRBV5-1; J gene: TRBJ2-1; CDR3 protein: CATRQDAYNEQFF
V gene: TRBV19; J gene: TRBJ2-7; CDR3 protein: CTSSTGQRAYEQYF
V gene: TRBV7-9; J gene: TRBJ1-2; CDR3 protein: CASSLGAGPNYGYTF
V gene: TRBV6-5; J gene: TRBJ2-7; CDR3 protein: CASRRTGGAYEQYF
V gene: TRBV7-2; J gene: TRBJ1-1; CDR3 protein: CASSRDRGPNTEAFF
V gene: TRBV7-8; J gene: TRBJ2-1; CDR3 protein: CASSLSGRVSYNEQFF
V gene: TRBV4-3; J gene: TRBJ2-7; CDR3 protein: CASSQDLLLAGYEQYF
V gene: TRBV14; J gene: TRBJ2-1; CDR3 protein: CASSQTVAGVSNEQFF
V gene: TRBV13; J gene: TRBJ2-2; CDR3 protein: CASSTGLAGGSTGELFF
V gene: TRBV7-6; J gene: TRBJ2-1; CDR3 protein: CASSEGLKAPVFGEQFF
V gene: TRBV5-1; J gene: TRBJ2-6; CDR3 protein: CASSLNRAGANVLTF
V gene: TRBV12-5; J gene: TRBJ2-3; CDR3 protein: CASGPPGLSDTQYF
V gene: TRBV10-3; J gene: TRBJ2-1; CDR3 protein: CAIRKTSGGGSYNEQFF
V gene: TRBV2; J gene: TRBJ2-5; CDR3 protein: CASSERREGLDETQYF
V gene: TRBV6-5; J gene: TRBJ1-2; CDR3 protein: CASSSGGAKGYTF
V gene: TRBV5-1; J gene: TRBJ2-5; CDR3 protein: CASSTGSAVGETQYF
V gene: TRBV5-1; J gene: TRBJ2-7; CDR3 protein: CASCIGTISYEQYF
V gene: TRBV27; J gene: TRBJ2-1; CDR3 protein: CATGTGGGRTIVNEQFF
V gene: TRBV4-1; J gene: TRBJ2-7; CDR3 protein: CASSQVFSGQGIREQYF
V gene: TRBV30; J gene: TRBJ2-7; CDR3 protein: CAWIDTSGQVKNEQYF
V gene: TRBV5-1; J gene: TRBJ2-3; CDR3 protein: CASSSSNPGTGADTQYF
V gene: TRBV5-4; J gene: TRBJ2-7; CDR3 protein: CASRGASGTYEQYF
V gene: TRBV18; J gene: TRBJ1-1; CDR3 protein: CASSPGRGTEAFF
V gene: TRBV5-1; J gene: TRBJ2-1; CDR3 protein: CASSFGSTLNEQFF
V gene: TRBV7-2; J gene: TRBJ2-3; CDR3 protein: CASSELAGGPDTQYF
V gene: TRBV6-5; J gene: TRBJ2-3; CDR3 protein: CASRGQAASTDTQYF
V gene: TRBV5-1; J gene: TRBJ2-3; CDR3 protein: CASSFFRSHPNTQYF
V gene: TRBV9; J gene: TRBJ2-1; CDR3 protein: CASSVGPGRPEEGQFF
V gene: TRBV4-3; J gene: TRBJ1-4; CDR3 protein: CASSQDVDTRLWGEKLFF
V gene: TRBV5-1; J gene: TRBJ2-7; CDR3 protein: CASSFNSGGKGYEQYF
V gene: TRBV2; J gene: TRBJ2-7; CDR3 protein: CASSTREAPYEQYF
V gene: TRBV7-6; J gene: TRBJ2-1; CDR3 protein: CASSLGFGVYNEQFF
V gene: TRBV30; J gene: TRBJ1-4; CDR3 protein: CAWSLGGGTRGNEKLFF
V gene: TRBV5-1; J gene: TRBJ2-7; CDR3 protein: CASSIYGRDYEQYF
V gene: TRBV2; J gene: TRBJ2-7; CDR3 protein: CASNGQRGGAYEQYF
V gene: TRBV11-1; J gene: TRBJ2-7; CDR3 protein: CASSYGGYYEQYF